These T cell receptor beta chains were read from a single sample in a study of blood T cells in healthy people across ages. TCRdb re-called the 5' RACE reads through MiXCR, storing one row per CDR3 protein. The sample consists of hundreds of thousands of distinct CDR3 sequences, about 53% of them appearing once. The material sequenced was blood. Receptors were obtained from a man aged 55 to 70 in good health. Each CDR3 is given with its conserved first and last residue. Fields, in order: V gene, clone size, J gene, D gene, CDR3 protein, CDR3 DNA. A D gene is named only where the DNA matches it firmly. Some rows mark clone size as missing; the rest say once, few, many or name a class of expanded clone.

TRBV7-2	many	TRBJ2-7	TRBD1	CASSLEGGTVNYEQYF	TGTGCCAGCAGCTTAGAGGGTGGGACAGTTAACTACGAGCAGTACTTC
TRBV20-1	few	TRBJ1-6	-	CSAGVMASGGSPLHF	TGCAGTGCGGGCGTGATGGCCTCAGGAGGATCACCCCTCCACTTT
TRBV5-6	-	TRBJ1-2	TRBD1	CASSLFRDRTYGYTF	TGTGCCAGCAGCTTGTTCCGGGACAGAACATATGGCTACACCTTC
TRBV6-2/TRBV6-3	-	TRBJ2-1	TRBD2	CASSWELAGYNEQFF	TGTGCCAGCAGTTGGGAACTAGCGGGCTACAATGAGCAGTTCTTC
TRBV10-3	few	TRBJ1-1	TRBD1	CAISERMDRATEAFF	TGTGCCATCAGTGAGAGGATGGACAGGGCTACTGAAGCTTTCTTT
TRBV20-1	-	TRBJ2-7	-	CSARGGLRSYEQYF	TGCAGTGCTAGAGGGGGCCTGCGCTCCTACGAGCAGTACTTC
TRBV7-2	-	TRBJ2-3	TRBD1	CASSPGQGRTDTQYF	TGTGCCAGCAGCCCGGGACAGGGTCGCACAGATACGCAGTATTTT
TRBV5-1	-	TRBJ2-1	-	CASSLRGGGGSYNEQFF	TGCGCCAGCAGCTTGAGAGGCGGGGGCGGCTCCTACAATGAGCAGTTCTTC
TRBV12-3/TRBV12-4	-	TRBJ1-2	-	CASNLGGSYGYTF	TGTGCCAGCAACTTAGGGGGGAGCTATGGCTACACCTTC
TRBV15	-	TRBJ1-1	TRBD1	CATSNRQGAMTEAFF	TGTGCCACCAGCAACCGACAGGGGGCTATGACTGAAGCTTTCTTT
TRBV29-1	many	TRBJ2-1	-	CSVDLDYNEQFF	TGCAGCGTTGACCTAGATTACAATGAGCAGTTCTTC
TRBV12-3/TRBV12-4	-	TRBJ2-3	-	CANSQRGSSTDTQYF	TGTGCCAACAGTCAGAGGGGCTCTAGCACAGATACGCAGTATTTT
TRBV5-4	-	TRBJ2-5	-	CASRQQVGQETQYF	TGTGCCAGCAGACAACAGGTTGGACAAGAGACCCAGTACTTC
TRBV20-1	-	TRBJ2-1	TRBD2	CSAPVAGGRNEQFF	TGCAGTGCTCCCGTAGCGGGGGGTCGCAATGAGCAGTTCTTC
TRBV10-3	-	TRBJ2-6	-	CAISDQGSGANVLTF	TGTGCCATCAGTGACCAAGGCTCTGGGGCCAACGTCCTGACTTTC
TRBV5-5	few	TRBJ1-5	-	CASSLDGRDQPQHF	TGTGCCAGCAGCTTGGATGGGAGAGATCAGCCCCAGCATTTT
TRBV4-1	-	TRBJ2-3	-	CASSQDRQGRTDTQYF	TGCGCCAGCAGCCAAGACCGGCAGGGTCGGACAGATACGCAGTATTTT